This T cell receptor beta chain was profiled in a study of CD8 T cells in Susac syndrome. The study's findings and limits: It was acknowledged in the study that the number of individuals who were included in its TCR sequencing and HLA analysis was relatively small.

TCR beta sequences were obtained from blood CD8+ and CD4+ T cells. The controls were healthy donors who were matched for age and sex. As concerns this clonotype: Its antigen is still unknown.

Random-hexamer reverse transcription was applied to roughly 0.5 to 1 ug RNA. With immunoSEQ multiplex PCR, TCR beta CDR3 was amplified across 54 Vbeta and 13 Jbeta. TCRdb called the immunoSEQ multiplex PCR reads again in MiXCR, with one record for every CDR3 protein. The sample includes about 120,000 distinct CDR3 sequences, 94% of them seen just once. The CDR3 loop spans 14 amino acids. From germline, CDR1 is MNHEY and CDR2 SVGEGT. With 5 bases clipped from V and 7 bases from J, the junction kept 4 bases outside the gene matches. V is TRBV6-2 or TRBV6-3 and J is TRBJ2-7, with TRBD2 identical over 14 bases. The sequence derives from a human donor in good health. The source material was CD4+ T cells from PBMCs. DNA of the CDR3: TGTGCCAGCAGTCGACTAGCGGGAGGGCGGGAGCAGTACTTC. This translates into CASSRLAGGREQYF.